A selection of T cell receptor beta chains follows, all from one sample in a study of T cells in Graves' hyperthyroidism and ophthalmopathy. One entry per CDR3 protein results from TCRdb running MiXCR on the multiplex PCR reads. There are fewer than 700,000 distinct CDR3 sequences in the sample; roughly a sixth occur only once, and 17% lies in the top ten. The sample consisted of blood. These receptors came from a woman aged 18-30 years with Graves' ophthalmopathy. Both conserved end residues are part of each CDR3. The order of the fields is V gene, clone size, J gene, D gene, CDR3 protein, CDR3 DNA. A D gene is named only where the DNA matches it firmly. Clone size is stated in some rows and not others, as once, few, many or a class when expanded.

>TRBV28|many|TRBJ1-1|NA
CASRPLMNTEAFF
TGTGCCAGCCGCCCTCTGATGAACACTGAAGCTTTCTTT
>TRBV20-1|many|TRBJ2-7|NA
CSARGPGDHEQYF
TGCAGTGCTAGAGGACCAGGGGACCACGAGCAGTACTTC
>TRBV28|NA|TRBJ1-4|NA
CASRKPSGANEKLFF
TGTGCCAGCAGAAAGCCTTCGGGAGCTAATGAAAAACTGTTTTTT
>TRBV6-1|few|TRBJ2-3|TRBD2
CASRPRGDYTDTQYF
TGTGCCAGCAGGCCCCGGGGGGACTACACAGATACGCAGTATTTT
>TRBV11-2|NA|TRBJ2-3|NA
CASSLEGGARTDTQYF
TGTGCCAGCAGCTTAGAAGGCGGGGCCCGCACAGATACGCAGTATTTT
>TRBV9|few|TRBJ1-2|NA
CASRTDYGYTF
TGTGCCAGCAGGACAGACTATGGCTACACCTTC
>TRBV7-8|NA|TRBJ2-5|TRBD2
CASSLHPRGRETQYF
TGTGCCAGCAGCTTACACCCCCGCGGGAGGGAGACCCAGTACTTC
>TRBV11-2|few|TRBJ2-2|NA
CASSTGRPNTGELFF
TGTGCCAGTAGTACTGGCCGACCGAACACCGGGGAGCTGTTTTTT
>TRBV2|NA|TRBJ2-7|TRBD1
CASSGEPGQAPMQQYF
TGTGCCAGCAGTGGAGAGCCGGGACAGGCCCCTATGCAGCAGTACTTC
>TRBV19|NA|TRBJ2-1|NA
CASTGRGPINEQFF
TGTGCCAGTACGGGGCGGGGGCCAATCAATGAGCAGTTCTTC
>TRBV4-1|few|TRBJ2-3|NA
CASSQDWPDTQYF
TGCGCCAGCAGCCAAGATTGGCCGGATACGCAGTATTTT
>TRBV6-1|NA|TRBJ2-7|NA
CASRTFSRDPASYEQYF
TGTGCCAGCAGGACCTTTTCCCGGGATCCCGCATCCTACGAGCAGTACTTC
>TRBV4-1|many|TRBJ2-3|TRBD2
CASSPLGLAGVADTQYF
TGCGCCAGCAGCCCCCTCGGACTAGCGGGAGTAGCAGATACGCAGTATTTT
>TRBV29-1|many|TRBJ2-7|TRBD1
CSVEVLDRYEQYF
TGCAGCGTTGAAGTCCTGGACAGGTACGAGCAGTACTTC
>TRBV15|NA|TRBJ1-1|NA
CATSREAPGPEAFF
TGTGCCACCAGCAGAGAGGCTCCGGGCCCTGAAGCTTTCTTT